These 4 T cell receptor beta chains originate from one sample sequenced in a study of shared clonotypes between healthy human individuals. Repertoires were generated with immunoSEQ multiplex PCR, while TCRdb's copy carries only in-frame clones and drops some. The data contain roughly 890,000 clones, 85% to 95% of them seen just once; the ten biggest clones take up 24%. Positively selected for CCR7, the CD45RO-negative cells used as naive CD8 cells excluded terminally differentiated effector memory CD45RA+ cells. Sequences were obtained from naive CD8+ T cells sorted from blood. The receptors stem from a young man in good health.

This chain joins TRBV28 and TRBJ2-5, with unresolved D. Germline-derived CDR1 and CDR2 are MDHEN and SYDVKM. CDR3 length equals 13 residues. Trimming pared 2 bases from V and 5 bases from J, leaving 9 bases between. CDR3 in amino acids: CASSLRVGETQYF. The CDR3 bases are TGTGCCAGCAGTTTACGGGTTGGGGAGACCCAGTACTTC.

The chain combines TRBV10-2 with TRBJ2-7; 8 bases agree with TRBD2. Germline-derived CDR1 and CDR2 are WSHSY and SAAADI. V lost 10 bases, J lost 5 bases, and 16 bases stayed unmatched. The CDR3 length is 15 residues. The CDR3 DNA is TGCGCCACCTCGCCCTCGGCGGGAGGAGGGAACGAGCAGTACTTC. Translating it yields CATSPSAGGGNEQYF.

The chain has TRBV7-9 and TRBJ2-1; tentative D call: TRBD2 (5 bases). Trimming removed 3 bases at V and 4 bases at J, with 19 bases between. Germline CDR1 and CDR2: SEHNR and FQNEAQ (reference sequence). There are 17 residues in the CDR3. DNA of the CDR3: TGTGCCAGCAGCTTGGGATCGCTGGCGGGCGGGTACAATGAGCAGTTCTTC. It encodes CASSLGSLAGGYNEQFF.

V usage is TRBV4-3 and J usage is TRBJ2-7; possible D gene TRBD2, 5 bases. CDR1 and CDR2 from the germline V gene are LGHNA and YSLEER. This CDR3 contains 16 residues. V was cut by 3 bases and J by 3 bases, with 18 bases left in between. CDR3 in DNA: TGCGCCAGCAGCCAGAGTATGGCAGCGGCTCGCTACGAGCAGTACTTC. Its translation is CASSQSMAAARYEQYF.